The sequence of this TCR beta chain was determined in a study of T cells in localized non-small cell lung cancer. Study-wide findings and caveats: Median detection of top 100 tumor clones in adjacent lung was under 75 clones. Elevated circulating T cell density in blood was associated with longer overall survival. Uninvolved neighboring lung showed the greatest T cell clonality, exceeding tumor.

The protocol was immunoSEQ multiplex PCR, while the TCRdb copy is restricted to in-frame clones and leaves out a portion. This sample has 48,000 or so clones; approximately 75% occur once, and the top ten carry less than 20%. Notes on this clone: Its antigen is unidentified.

The sample in question was peripheral blood, obtained before any cancer treatment. The sequence was collected from a man aged 35 to 70 with stage I squamous cell lung carcinoma.

The CDR3: CAISETRGNEQFF. The CDR3 nucleotides read TGTGCCATCAGTGAGACCCGTGGCAATGAGCAGTTCTTC. The chain has TRBV10-3 and TRBJ2-1; no firm D call. CDR1 is ENHRY and CDR2 is SYGVKD in the germline V gene. The CDR3 is 13 residues long. The V gene lost 2 bases and the J gene lost 6 bases, with 8 bases spanning the gap.